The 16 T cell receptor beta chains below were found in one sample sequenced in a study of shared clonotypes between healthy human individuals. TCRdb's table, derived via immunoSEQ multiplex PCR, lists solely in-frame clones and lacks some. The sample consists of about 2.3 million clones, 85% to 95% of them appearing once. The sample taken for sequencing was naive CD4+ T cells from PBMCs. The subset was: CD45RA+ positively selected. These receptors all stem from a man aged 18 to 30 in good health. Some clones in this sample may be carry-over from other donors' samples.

CDR3 loop: CASRRGASYQETQYF. The DNA for the CDR3 is TGTGCCAGCCGGCGGGGGGCTTCGTACCAAGAGACCCAGTACTTC. The chain couples TRBV6-1 to TRBJ2-5; 8 bases fit TRBD2. This CDR3 region has 15 residues. The ends lost 8 bases at V and 0 bases at J; junction bases unmatched: 8. CDR1 and CDR2 from the germline V gene are MNHNS and SASEGT.

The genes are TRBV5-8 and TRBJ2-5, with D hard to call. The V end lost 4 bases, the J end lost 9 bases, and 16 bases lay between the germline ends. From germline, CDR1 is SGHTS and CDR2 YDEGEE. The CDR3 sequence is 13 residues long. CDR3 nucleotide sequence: TGTGCCAGCAGCCCCGATAAAAGCTGGGCCCAGTACTTC. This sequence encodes CASSPDKSWAQYF. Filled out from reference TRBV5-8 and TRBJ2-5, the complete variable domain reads EAGVTQSPTHLIKTRGQQATLRCSPISGHTSVYWYQQALGLGLQFLLWYDEGEERNRGNFPPRFSGRQFPNYSSELNVNALELEDSALYLCASSPDKSWAQYFGPGTRLLVL.

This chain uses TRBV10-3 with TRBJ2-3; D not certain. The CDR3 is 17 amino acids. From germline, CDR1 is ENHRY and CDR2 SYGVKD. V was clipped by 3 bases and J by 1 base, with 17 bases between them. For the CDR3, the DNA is TGTGCCATCAGTGACACTGTACCGCGGCAGGGCACAGATACGCAGTATTTT. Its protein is CAISDTVPRQGTDTQYF.

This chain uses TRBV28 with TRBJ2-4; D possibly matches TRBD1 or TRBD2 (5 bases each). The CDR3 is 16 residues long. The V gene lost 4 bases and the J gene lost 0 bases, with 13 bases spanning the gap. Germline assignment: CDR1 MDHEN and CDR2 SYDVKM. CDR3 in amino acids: CASSSPGGRAKNIQYF. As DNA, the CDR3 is TGTGCCAGCAGTTCTCCTGGGGGAAGAGCCAAAAACATTCAGTACTTC. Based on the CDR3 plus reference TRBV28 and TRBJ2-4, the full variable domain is DVKVTQSSRYLVKRTGEKVFLECVQDMDHENMFWYRQDPGLGLRLIYFSYDVKMKEKGDIPEGYSVSREKKERFSLILESASTNQTSMYLCASSSPGGRAKNIQYFGAGTRLSVL.

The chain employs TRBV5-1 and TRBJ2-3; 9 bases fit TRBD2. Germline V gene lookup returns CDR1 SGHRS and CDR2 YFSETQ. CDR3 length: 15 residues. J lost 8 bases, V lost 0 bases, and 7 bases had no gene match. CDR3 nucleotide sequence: TGCGCCAGCAGCTTGGTAGCGGGAGATCCTAGTACGCAGTATTTT. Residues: CASSLVAGDPSTQYF. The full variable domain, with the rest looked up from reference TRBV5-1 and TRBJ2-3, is KAGVTQTPRYLIKTRGQQVTLSCSPISGHRSVSWYQQTPGQGLQFLFEYFSETQRNKGNFPGRFSGRQFSNSRSEMNVSTLELGDSALYLCASSLVAGDPSTQYFGPGTRLTVL.

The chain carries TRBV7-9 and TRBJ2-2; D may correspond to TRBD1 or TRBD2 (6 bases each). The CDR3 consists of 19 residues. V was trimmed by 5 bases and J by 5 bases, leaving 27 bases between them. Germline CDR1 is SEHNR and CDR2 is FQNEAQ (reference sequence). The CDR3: CASSHSDGLYGGQTGELFF. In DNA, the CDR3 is TGTGCCAGCAGCCACAGCGACGGGTTGTATGGGGGGCAAACCGGGGAGCTGTTTTTT.

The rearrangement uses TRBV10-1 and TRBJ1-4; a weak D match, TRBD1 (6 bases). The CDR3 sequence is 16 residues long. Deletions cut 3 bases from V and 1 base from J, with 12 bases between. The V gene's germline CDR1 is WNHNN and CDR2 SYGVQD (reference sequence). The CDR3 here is CASSDLQTGTNEKLFF. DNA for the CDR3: TGCGCCAGCAGTGACCTCCAGACAGGAACTAATGAAAAACTGTTTTTT.

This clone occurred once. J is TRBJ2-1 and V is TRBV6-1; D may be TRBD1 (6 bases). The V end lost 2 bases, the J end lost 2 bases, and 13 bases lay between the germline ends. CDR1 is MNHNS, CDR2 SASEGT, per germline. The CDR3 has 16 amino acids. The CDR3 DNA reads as TGTGCCAGCAGTGAACAACCAGGGGTAACCTACAATGAGCAGTTCTTC. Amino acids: CASSEQPGVTYNEQFF.

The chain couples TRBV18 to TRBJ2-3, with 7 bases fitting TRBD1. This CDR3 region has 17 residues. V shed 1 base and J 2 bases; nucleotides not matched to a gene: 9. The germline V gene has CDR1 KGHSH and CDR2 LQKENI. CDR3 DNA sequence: TGTGCCAGCTCACCACTACAGGGGTTGGGGACCACAGATACGCAGTATTTT. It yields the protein CASSPLQGLGTTDTQYF.

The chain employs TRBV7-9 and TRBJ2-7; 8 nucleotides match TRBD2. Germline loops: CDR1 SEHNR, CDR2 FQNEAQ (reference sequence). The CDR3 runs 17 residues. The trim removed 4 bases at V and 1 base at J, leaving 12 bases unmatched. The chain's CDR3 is CASSSASGLKTSYEQYF. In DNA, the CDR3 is TGTGCCAGCAGCTCGGCTAGCGGGCTCAAGACTTCCTACGAGCAGTACTTC.

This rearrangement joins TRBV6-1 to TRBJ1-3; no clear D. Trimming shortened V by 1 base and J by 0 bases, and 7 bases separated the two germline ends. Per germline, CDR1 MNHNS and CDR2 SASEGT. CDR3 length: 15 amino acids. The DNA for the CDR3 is TGTGCCAGCAGTGAAGGAAGCAACTCTGGAAACACCATATATTTT. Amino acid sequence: CASSEGSNSGNTIYF.

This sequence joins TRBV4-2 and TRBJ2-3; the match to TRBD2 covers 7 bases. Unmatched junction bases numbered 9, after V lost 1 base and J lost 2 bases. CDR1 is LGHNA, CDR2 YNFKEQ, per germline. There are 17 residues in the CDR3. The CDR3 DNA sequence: TGTGCCAGCAGCCAAGGCTCGGGGCTAGCGGACACAGATACGCAGTATTTT. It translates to CASSQGSGLADTDTQYF.

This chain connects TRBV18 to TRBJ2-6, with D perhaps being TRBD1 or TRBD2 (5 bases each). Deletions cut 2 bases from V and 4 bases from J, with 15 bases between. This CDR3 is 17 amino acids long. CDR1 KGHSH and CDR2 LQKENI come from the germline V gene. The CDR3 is CASSPSQGENGANVLTF. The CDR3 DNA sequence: TGTGCCAGCTCACCAAGTCAAGGGGAGAACGGGGCCAACGTCCTGACTTTC.

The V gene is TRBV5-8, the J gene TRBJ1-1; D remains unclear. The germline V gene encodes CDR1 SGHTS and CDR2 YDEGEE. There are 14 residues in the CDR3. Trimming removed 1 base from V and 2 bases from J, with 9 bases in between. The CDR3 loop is CASSLQAANTEAFF. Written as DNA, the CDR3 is TGTGCCAGCAGCTTGCAAGCAGCTAACACTGAAGCTTTCTTT.

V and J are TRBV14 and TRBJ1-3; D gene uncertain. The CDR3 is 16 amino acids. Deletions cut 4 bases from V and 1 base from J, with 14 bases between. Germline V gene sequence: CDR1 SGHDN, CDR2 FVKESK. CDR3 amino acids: CASSLNTARSGNTIYF. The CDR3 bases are TGTGCCAGCAGCCTTAACACGGCACGTTCTGGAAACACCATATATTTT.

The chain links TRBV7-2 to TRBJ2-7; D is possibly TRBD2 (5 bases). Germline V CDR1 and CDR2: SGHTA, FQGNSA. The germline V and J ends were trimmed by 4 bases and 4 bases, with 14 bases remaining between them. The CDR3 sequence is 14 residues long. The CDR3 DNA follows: TGTGCCAGCAGCTCGGTCCTCCGGGGTTACGAGCAGTACTTC. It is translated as CASSSVLRGYEQYF.